This T cell receptor (beta chain) was identified during a study of sequential checkpoint blockade in melanoma. About the research overall: Randomization was 1:1 between first-line nivolumab→ipilimumab and ipilimumab→nivolumab. Maintenance nivolumab came after either treatment sequence.

Unmatched junction bases numbered 13, after V lost 6 bases and J lost 6 bases. Germline V gene sequence: CDR1 MNHEY, CDR2 SMNVEV (reference sequence). CDR3 length equals 16 residues. TCRdb's copy holds only in-frame clones and misses some; the assay was immunoSEQ multiplex PCR. This table has some 30,000 clones, about 88% appearing once. Treatment denoted: randomized to nivolumab then ipilimumab (arm A) or the reverse (arm B). Patients had received no earlier DNA-damaging chemotherapy. Sorted cells were live CD3+CD8+, lacking CD19 and CD56, from PBMCs. The TCR originated in a human donor with melanoma. Sequenced here: CD8+ T cells sorted from blood (inferred from file names), sampled from a patient given nivolumab and ipilimumab in sequence. The genes are TRBV27 and TRBJ1-1, with 10 bases identical to TRBD1. The CDR3 nucleotides read TGTGCCAGCAGCCTGGGACAGGGGTTACTCAGCGCTGAAGCTTTCTTT. The encoded protein is CASSLGQGLLSAEAFF.